Following are 5 T cell receptor beta chains from one sample sequenced in a study of PD-1 blockade in classical Hodgkin lymphoma. Sequencing was performed with immunoSEQ multiplex PCR; in TCRdb, only in-frame clones are kept and a portion is missing. The table shows about 10,000 clones, with approximately 82% occurring only once. Every patient was affected by relapse after autologous stem cell transplantation, while exposure to brentuximab vedotin was not uniform. The specimen was peripheral blood mononuclear cells (PBMCs), collected before the second cycle of nivolumab. These receptors all come from a human donor with classical Hodgkin lymphoma.

The V and J genes are TRBV9 and TRBJ2-3; D not certain. Germline CDR1 reads SGDLS; CDR2 reads YYNGEE. The germline V and J ends were trimmed by 0 bases and 5 bases, with 13 bases remaining between them. The CDR3 is 15 amino acids. CDR3 region: CASSVDRTVIDTQYF. The CDR3 DNA reads as TGTGCCAGCAGCGTAGACCGGACGGTGATAGATACGCAGTATTTT.

In DNA form, the CDR3 reads TGTGCCAGCAGCTTAGCCAGGGGTGAAAAACTGTTTTTT. Translating it yields CASSLARGEKLFF. The V call is TRBV7-9, the J call TRBJ1-4, with D perhaps matching TRBD1 (6 bases). This CDR3 is built from 13 residues. The V and J ends lost 0 bases and 7 bases respectively, with 6 bases between them. Per germline, CDR1 SEHNR and CDR2 FQNEAQ (reference sequence). The full variable domain, rest sourced from reference TRBV7-9 and TRBJ1-4, is DTGVSQNPRHKITKRGQNVTFRCDPISEHNRLYWYRQTLGQGPEFLTYFQNEAQLEKSRLLSDRFSAERPKGSFSTLEIQRTEQGDSAMYLCASSLARGEKLFFGSGTQLSVL.

The chain uses TRBV27 and TRBJ2-3; 8 positions agree with TRBD1. The CDR3 extends over 17 amino acids. The junction had 10 bases not matched to a gene; V was cut back by 5 bases and J by 0 bases. CDR1 is MNHEY, CDR2 SMNVEV, per germline (reference sequence). CDR3 protein: CASSARTGILSTDTQYF. CDR3 bases: TGTGCCAGCAGTGCACGGACAGGGATCCTGAGCACAGATACGCAGTATTTT.

The chain recombines TRBV11-2 with TRBJ2-5; the D is unclear. The CDR3 has 15 residues. The ends were cut back, 0 bases at V and 5 bases at J, with 13 bases in the middle. CDR1 is SGHAT and CDR2 is FQNNGV in the germline V gene. CDR3 in amino acids: CASSLDLSTVETQYF. DNA for the CDR3: TGTGCCAGCAGCTTAGATCTTAGTACGGTGGAGACCCAGTACTTC.

The chain has TRBV19 and TRBJ2-3; D is ambiguous. Germline-derived CDR1 and CDR2 are LNHDA and SQIVND (reference sequence). Trimming took off 6 bases at V and 4 bases at J, with 5 bases between the two ends. The CDR3 extends over 11 amino acids. The CDR3 here is CASRSADTQYF. The CDR3 DNA reads as TGTGCCAGTAGGAGTGCAGATACGCAGTATTTT.